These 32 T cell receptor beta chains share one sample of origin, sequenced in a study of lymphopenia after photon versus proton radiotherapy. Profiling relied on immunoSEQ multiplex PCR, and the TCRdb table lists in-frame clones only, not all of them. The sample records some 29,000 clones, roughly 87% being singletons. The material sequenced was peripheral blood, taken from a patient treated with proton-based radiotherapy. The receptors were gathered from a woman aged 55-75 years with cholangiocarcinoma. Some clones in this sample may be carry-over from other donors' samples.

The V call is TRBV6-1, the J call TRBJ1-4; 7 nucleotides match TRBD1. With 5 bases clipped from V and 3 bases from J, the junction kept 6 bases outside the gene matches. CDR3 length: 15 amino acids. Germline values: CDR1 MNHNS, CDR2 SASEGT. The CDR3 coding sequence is TGTGCCAGCAGTCAGGGGGGACAATCTAATGAAAAACTGTTTTTT. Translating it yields CASSQGGQSNEKLFF.

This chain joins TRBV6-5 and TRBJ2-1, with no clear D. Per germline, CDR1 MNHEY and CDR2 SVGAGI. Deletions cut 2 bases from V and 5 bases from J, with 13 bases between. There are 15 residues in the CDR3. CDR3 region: CASSYADTTNNEQFF. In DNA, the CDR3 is TGTGCCAGCAGTTACGCCGACACAACAAACAATGAGCAGTTCTTC.

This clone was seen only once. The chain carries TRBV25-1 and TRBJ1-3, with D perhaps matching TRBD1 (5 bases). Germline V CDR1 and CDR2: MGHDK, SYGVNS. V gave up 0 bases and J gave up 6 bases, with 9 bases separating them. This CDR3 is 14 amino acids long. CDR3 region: CASSEYRDVNTIYF. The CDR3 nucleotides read TGTGCCAGCAGTGAATACAGGGATGTAAACACCATATATTTT.

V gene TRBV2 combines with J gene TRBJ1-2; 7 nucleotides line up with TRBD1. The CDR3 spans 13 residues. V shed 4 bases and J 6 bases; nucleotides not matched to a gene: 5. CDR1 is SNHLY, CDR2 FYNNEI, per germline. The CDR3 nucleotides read TGTGCCAGCAGTGCTACACAGGGGAATGGCTACACCTTC. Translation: CASSATQGNGYTF. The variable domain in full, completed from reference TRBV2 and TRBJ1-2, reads EPEVTQTPSHQVTQMGQEVILRCVPISNHLYFYWYRQILGQKVEFLVSFYNNEISEKSEIFDDQFSVERPDGSNFTLKIRSTKLEDSAMYFCASSATQGNGYTFGSGTRLTVV.

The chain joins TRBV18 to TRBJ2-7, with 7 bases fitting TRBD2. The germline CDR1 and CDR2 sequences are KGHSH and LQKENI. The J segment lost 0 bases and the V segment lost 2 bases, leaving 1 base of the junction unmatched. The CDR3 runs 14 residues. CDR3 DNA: TGTGCCAGCTCACCAGGCGGGAGCTCCTACGAGCAGTACTTC. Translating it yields CASSPGGSSYEQYF.

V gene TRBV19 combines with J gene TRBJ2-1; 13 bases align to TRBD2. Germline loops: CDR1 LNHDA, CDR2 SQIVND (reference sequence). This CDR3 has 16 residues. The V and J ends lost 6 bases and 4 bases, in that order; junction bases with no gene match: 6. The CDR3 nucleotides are TGTGCCAGTAGACCGACTAGCGGGAGGTTATACAATGAGCAGTTCTTC. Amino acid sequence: CASRPTSGRLYNEQFF.

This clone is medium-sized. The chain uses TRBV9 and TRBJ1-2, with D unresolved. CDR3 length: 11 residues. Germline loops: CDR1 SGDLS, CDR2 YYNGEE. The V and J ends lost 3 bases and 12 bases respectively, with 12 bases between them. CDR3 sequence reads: CASSGLAGHTF. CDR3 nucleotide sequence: TGTGCCAGCAGCGGACTCGCCGGCCACACCTTC. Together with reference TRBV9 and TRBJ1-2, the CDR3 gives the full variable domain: DSGVTQTPKHLITATGQRVTLRCSPRSGDLSVYWYQQSLDQGLQFLIQYYNGEERAKGNILERFSAQQFPDLHSELNLSSLELGDSALYFCASSGLAGHTFGSGTRLTVV.

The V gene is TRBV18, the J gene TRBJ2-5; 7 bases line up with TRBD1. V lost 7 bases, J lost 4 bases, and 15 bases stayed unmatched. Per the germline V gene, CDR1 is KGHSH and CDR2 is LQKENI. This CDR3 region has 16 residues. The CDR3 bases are TGTGCCAGCTTTCCTTCTACGACAGGGCTGGCAGAGACCCAGTACTTC. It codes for CASFPSTTGLAETQYF.

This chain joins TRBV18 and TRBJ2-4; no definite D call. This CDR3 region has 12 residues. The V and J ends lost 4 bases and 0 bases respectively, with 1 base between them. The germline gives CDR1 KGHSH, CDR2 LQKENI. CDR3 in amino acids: CASSQAKNIQYF. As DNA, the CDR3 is TGTGCCAGCTCACAAGCCAAAAACATTCAGTACTTC.

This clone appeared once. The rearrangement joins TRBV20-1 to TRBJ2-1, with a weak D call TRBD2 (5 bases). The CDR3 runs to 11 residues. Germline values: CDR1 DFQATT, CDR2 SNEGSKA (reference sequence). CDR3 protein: CCPGSYNEQFF. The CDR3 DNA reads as TGCTGCCCGGGGTCCTACAATGAGCAGTTCTTC.

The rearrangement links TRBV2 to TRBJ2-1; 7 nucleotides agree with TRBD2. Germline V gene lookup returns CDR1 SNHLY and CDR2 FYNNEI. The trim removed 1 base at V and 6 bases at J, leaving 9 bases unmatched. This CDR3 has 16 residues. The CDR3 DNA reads TGTGCCAGCAGTGAAGAGTCTAGCGGAGGAAGCAATGAGCAGTTCTTC. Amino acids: CASSEESSGGSNEQFF.

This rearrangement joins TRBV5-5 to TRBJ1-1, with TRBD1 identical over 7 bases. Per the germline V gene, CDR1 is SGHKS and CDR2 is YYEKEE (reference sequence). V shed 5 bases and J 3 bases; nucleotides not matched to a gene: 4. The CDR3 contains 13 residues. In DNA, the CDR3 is TGTGCCAGCAGATTTACAGGGGACACTGAAGCTTTCTTT. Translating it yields CASRFTGDTEAFF.

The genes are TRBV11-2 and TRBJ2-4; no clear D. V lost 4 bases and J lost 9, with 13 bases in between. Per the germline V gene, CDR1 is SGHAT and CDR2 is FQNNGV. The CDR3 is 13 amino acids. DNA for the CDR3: TGTGCCAGCAGCTCTTCCTTGAGAGGCATTCAGTACTTC. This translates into CASSSSLRGIQYF.

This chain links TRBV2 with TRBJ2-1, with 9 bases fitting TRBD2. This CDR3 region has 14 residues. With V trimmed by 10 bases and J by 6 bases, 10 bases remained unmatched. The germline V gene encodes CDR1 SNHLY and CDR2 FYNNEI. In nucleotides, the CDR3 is TGTGCCACTAGCGGGGAGCCGATGACCAATGAGCAGTTCTTC. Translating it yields CATSGEPMTNEQFF.

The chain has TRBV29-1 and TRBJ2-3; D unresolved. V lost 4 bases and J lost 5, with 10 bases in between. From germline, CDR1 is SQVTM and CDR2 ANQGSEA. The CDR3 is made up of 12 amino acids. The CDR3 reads CSVGSWGDTQYF. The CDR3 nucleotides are TGCAGCGTTGGTTCGTGGGGAGATACGCAGTATTTT.

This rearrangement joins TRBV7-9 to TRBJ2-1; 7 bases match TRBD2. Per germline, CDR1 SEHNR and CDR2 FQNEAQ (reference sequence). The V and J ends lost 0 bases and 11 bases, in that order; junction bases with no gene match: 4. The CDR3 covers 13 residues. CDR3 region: CASSLAGTTQQFF. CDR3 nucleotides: TGTGCCAGCAGCTTAGCCGGGACTACTCAGCAGTTCTTC.

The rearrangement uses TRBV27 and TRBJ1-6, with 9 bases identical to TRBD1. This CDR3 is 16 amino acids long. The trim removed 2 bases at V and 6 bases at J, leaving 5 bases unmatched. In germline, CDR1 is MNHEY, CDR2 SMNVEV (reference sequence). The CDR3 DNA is TGTGCCAGCAGTTTAAAGGGACAGGGTTCTAATTCACCCCTCCACTTT. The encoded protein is CASSLKGQGSNSPLHF.

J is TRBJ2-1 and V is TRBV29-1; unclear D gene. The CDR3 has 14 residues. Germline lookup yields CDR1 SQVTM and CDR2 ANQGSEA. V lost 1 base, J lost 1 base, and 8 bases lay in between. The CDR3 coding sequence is TGCAGCGTTGAAGCTGGGTTTTCCTACAATGAGCAGTTCTTC. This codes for CSVEAGFSYNEQFF.

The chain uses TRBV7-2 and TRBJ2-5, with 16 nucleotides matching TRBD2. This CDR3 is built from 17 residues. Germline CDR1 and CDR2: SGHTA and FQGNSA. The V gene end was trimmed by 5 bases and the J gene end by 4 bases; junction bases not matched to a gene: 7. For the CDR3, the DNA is TGTGCCAGCAGCCCGGGGACTAGCGGGAGGGGGGTAGAGACCCAGTACTTC. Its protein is CASSPGTSGRGVETQYF.

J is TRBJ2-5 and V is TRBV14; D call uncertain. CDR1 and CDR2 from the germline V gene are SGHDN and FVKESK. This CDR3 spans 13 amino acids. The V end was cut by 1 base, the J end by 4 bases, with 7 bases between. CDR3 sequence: CASSQAGPETQYF. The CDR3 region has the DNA TGTGCCAGCAGCCAAGCCGGTCCAGAGACCCAGTACTTC.

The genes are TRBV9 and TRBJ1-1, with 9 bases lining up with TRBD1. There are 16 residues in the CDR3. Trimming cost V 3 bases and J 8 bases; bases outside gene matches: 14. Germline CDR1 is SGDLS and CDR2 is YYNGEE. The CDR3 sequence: CASSAKSRDRDEEAFF. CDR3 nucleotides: TGTGCCAGCAGCGCTAAGAGCCGGGACAGGGACGAGGAAGCTTTCTTT.

The CDR3 coding sequence is TGTGCCAGCAGCGCGATGGGTCCTGGGGCCAACGTCCTGACTTTC. Its protein product is CASSAMGPGANVLTF. This sequence joins TRBV5-6 and TRBJ2-6; D gene unclear. The CDR3 spans 15 residues. With 4 bases removed from V and 2 bases from J, the gap between germline ends came to 10 bases. Germline CDR1 reads SGHDT; CDR2 reads YYEEEE. The complete variable domain, with remaining parts taken from reference TRBV5-6 and TRBJ2-6, reads DAGVTQSPTHLIKTRGQQVTLRCSPKSGHDTVSWYQQALGQGPQFIFQYYEEEERQRGNFPDRFSGHQFPNYSSELNVNALLLGDSALYLCASSAMGPGANVLTFGAGSRLTVL.

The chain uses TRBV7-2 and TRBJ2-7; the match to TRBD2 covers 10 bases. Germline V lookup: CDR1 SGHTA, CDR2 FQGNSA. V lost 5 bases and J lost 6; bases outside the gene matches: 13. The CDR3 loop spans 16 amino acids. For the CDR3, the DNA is TGTGCCAGCAGCCTCCGGGAAGCGGGAGGGACCATCGAGCAGTACTTC. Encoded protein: CASSLREAGGTIEQYF.

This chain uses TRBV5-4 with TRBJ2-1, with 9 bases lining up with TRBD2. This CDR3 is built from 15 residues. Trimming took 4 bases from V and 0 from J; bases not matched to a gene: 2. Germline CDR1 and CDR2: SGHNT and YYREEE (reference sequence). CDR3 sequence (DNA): TGTGCCAGCAGCCTGCGGGGGGGCTCCTACAATGAGCAGTTCTTC. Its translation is CASSLRGGSYNEQFF.

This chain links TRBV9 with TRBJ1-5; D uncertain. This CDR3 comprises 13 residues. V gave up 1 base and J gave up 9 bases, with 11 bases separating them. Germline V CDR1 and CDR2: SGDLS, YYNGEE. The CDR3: CASSVYGQGPQHF. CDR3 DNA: TGTGCCAGCAGCGTATATGGGCAAGGGCCCCAGCATTTT.

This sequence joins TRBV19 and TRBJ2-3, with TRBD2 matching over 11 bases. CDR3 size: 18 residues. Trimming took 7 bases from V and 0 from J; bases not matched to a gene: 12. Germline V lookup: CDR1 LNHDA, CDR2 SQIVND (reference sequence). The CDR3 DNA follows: TGTGCCAGTACCCGTGGGCTAGCGGGAGGCGCTAGCACAGATACGCAGTATTTT. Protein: CASTRGLAGGASTDTQYF.

CDR3 DNA sequence: TGTGCCAGCAGCTTTCGCCCGGGAAGCTCCGGTGAGCAGTTCTTC. Protein sequence: CASSFRPGSSGEQFF. The chain recombines TRBV5-8 with TRBJ2-1; weak D call: TRBD2 (5 bases). Germline assignment: CDR1 SGHTS and CDR2 YDEGEE. The V end was cut by 2 bases, the J end by 9 bases, with 18 bases between. The CDR3 covers 15 residues.

DNA for the CDR3: TGTGCCAGCAGCAAACCCGGGACAGGGTTTTGGCCCCAGCATTTT. It is translated as CASSKPGTGFWPQHF. This chain connects TRBV21-1 to TRBJ1-5; TRBD1, the table's D call, lacks a check against the DNA. TRBV21-1 represents a pseudogene. CDR3 length equals 15 residues.

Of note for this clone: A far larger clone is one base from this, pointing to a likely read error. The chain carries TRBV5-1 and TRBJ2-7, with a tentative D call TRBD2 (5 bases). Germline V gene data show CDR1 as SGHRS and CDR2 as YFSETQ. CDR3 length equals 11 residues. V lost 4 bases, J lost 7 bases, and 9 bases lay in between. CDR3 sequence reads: CASSGSNEQYF. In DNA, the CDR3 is TGCGCCAGCAGCGGGAGCAATGAGCAGTACTTC.

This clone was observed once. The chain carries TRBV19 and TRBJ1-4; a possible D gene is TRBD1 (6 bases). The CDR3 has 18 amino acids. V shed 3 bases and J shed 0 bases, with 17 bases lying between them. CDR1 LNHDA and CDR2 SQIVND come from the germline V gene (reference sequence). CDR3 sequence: CASSILFGGGPTNEKLFF. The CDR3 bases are TGTGCCAGTAGTATCTTATTTGGAGGGGGACCAACTAATGAAAAACTGTTTTTT. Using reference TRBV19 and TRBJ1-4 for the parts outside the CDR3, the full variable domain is DGGITQSPKYLFRKEGQNVTLSCEQNLNHDAMYWYRQDPGQGLRLIYYSQIVNDFQKGDIAEGYSVSREKKESFPLTVTSAQKNPTAFYLCASSILFGGGPTNEKLFFGSGTQLSVL.

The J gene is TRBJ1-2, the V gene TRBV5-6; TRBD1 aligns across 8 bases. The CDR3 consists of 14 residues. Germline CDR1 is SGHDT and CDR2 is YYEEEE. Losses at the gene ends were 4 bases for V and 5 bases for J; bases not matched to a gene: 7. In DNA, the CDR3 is TGTGCCAGCAGCCCGGGACAGGAAATTTATGGCTACACCTTC. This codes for CASSPGQEIYGYTF.

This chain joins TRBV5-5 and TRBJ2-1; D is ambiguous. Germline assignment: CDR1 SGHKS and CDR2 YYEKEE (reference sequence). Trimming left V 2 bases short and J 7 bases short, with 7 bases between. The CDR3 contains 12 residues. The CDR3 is CASSFYPNEQFF. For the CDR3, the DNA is TGTGCCAGCAGCTTTTATCCGAATGAGCAGTTCTTC. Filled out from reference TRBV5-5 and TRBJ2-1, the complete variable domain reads DAGVTQSPTHLIKTRGQQVTLRCSPISGHKSVSWYQQVLGQGPQFIFQYYEKEERGRGNFPDRFSARQFPNYSSELNVNALLLGDSALYLCASSFYPNEQFFGPGTRLTVL.